A single sample is the source of the 17 T cell receptor beta chains below, sequenced in a study of blood T cell repertoires in COVID-19 (dated by TCRdb to 2019 to 2021). The receptor library was made with the immunoSEQ multiplex PCR assay. TCRdb obtained this table from immuneACCESS and retained in-frame rearrangements with V and J assigned. These tables miss some clones; where compared with another copy, unresolved V genes account for less than half of the shortfall, and the remainder is unexplained. The sample table contains 85,000 to 130,000 clones; only one count was recorded for roughly 92% of them. The top ten clones comprise roughly 0.88% of the sample. Sequences were obtained from peripheral blood. Every receptor here comes from a man aged 55 to 70 with acute or convalescent COVID-19.

The rearrangement uses TRBV9 and TRBJ1-2, with 8 nucleotides matching TRBD1. The germline CDR1 and CDR2 sequences are SGDLS and YYNGEE. CDR3 length: 15 amino acids. Trimming removed 4 bases from V and 2 bases from J; junction bases left unmatched: 7. CDR3: CASSHRGGANYGYTF. CDR3 sequence (DNA): TGTGCCAGCAGCCACAGGGGGGGGGCGAACTATGGCTACACCTTC.

The rearrangement links TRBV7-3 to TRBJ1-2, with D unclear. With 3 bases removed from V and 2 bases from J, the gap between germline ends came to 7 bases. In germline, CDR1 is SGHTA, CDR2 FQGTGA. The CDR3 is made up of 13 amino acids. The CDR3 DNA follows: TGTGCCAGCAGCTTTGACGGGAACTATGGCTACACCTTC. Protein product: CASSFDGNYGYTF.

This clone appeared a single time. Here the CDR3 reads CASSPGQINEKLFF. DNA for the CDR3: TGTGCCAGCAGTCCAGGACAGATTAATGAAAAACTGTTTTTT. V is TRBV7-2 and J is TRBJ1-4, with D perhaps matching TRBD1 (6 bases). The ends were cut back, 6 bases at V and 4 bases at J, with 12 bases in the middle. The V gene's germline CDR1 is SGHTA and CDR2 FQGNSA. The CDR3 consists of 14 residues.

In its sample, this clone was seen a few times. The rearrangement uses TRBV3-1 (or the pseudogene TRBV3-2) and TRBJ2-1; 11 bases are a match to TRBD2. Germline loops: CDR1 LGHDT, CDR2 YNNKEL (reference sequence). The V gene end was trimmed by 7 bases and the J gene end by 4 bases; junction bases not matched to a gene: 18. The CDR3 consists of 19 residues. The CDR3 protein is CASTKSGLSGRASYNEQFF. The CDR3 DNA is TGTGCCAGCACCAAAAGCGGGCTTAGCGGGAGGGCCTCTTACAATGAGCAGTTCTTC.

V and J are TRBV7-2 and TRBJ2-3; TRBD2 agrees at 12 bases. Per germline, CDR1 SGHTA and CDR2 FQGNSA. CDR3 length equals 17 residues. The junction had 8 bases not matched to a gene; V was cut back by 1 base and J by 6 bases. The CDR3 nucleotides read TGTGCCAGCAGCTTAGTAGCTAGCGGGAGGGCCTTGGATACGCAGTATTTT. Its translation: CASSLVASGRALDTQYF.

The V and J genes are TRBV6-6 and TRBJ1-3; D remains ambiguous. The V gene lost 4 bases and the J gene lost 1 base, with 8 bases spanning the gap. Per the germline V gene, CDR1 is MNHNY and CDR2 is SVGAGI (reference sequence). This CDR3 contains 14 residues. The CDR3 DNA follows: TGTGCCAGCAGTTGGGCAAAATCTGGAAACACCATATATTTT. Translated: CASSWAKSGNTIYF.

This chain connects TRBV28 to TRBJ1-3; tentatively, D is TRBD1 (5 bases). The CDR3 covers 17 residues. Germline V gene lookup returns CDR1 MDHEN and CDR2 SYDVKM. The V and J ends lost 2 bases and 4 bases respectively, with 18 bases between them. The CDR3 bases are TGTGCCAGCAGTTTAATCAAGGGGCGAGAATCCGGAAACACCATATATTTT. Its protein is CASSLIKGRESGNTIYF. Combining the CDR3 with reference TRBV28 and TRBJ1-3 gives the whole variable domain DVKVTQSSRYLVKRTGEKVFLECVQDMDHENMFWYRQDPGLGLRLIYFSYDVKMKEKGDIPEGYSVSREKKERFSLILESASTNQTSMYLCASSLIKGRESGNTIYFGEGSWLTVV.

This chain joins TRBV19 and TRBJ1-1; 7 bases fit TRBD1. The CDR3 extends over 12 amino acids. Germline V CDR1 and CDR2: LNHDA, SQIVND (reference sequence). V shed 5 bases and J 6 bases; nucleotides not matched to a gene: 3. The CDR3 DNA reads as TGTGCCAGTAGTCGACAGGGTTCTGAAGCTTTCTTT. It codes for CASSRQGSEAFF.

The gene calls are TRBV4-1 and TRBJ2-7; maybe TRBD2 (5 bases). V lost 4 bases to trimming and J lost 0 bases, with 16 bases between them. This CDR3 is 16 amino acids long. Germline CDR1 reads MGHRA; CDR2 reads YSYEKL. CDR3 protein: CASSPAVGSSSYEQYF. CDR3 coding DNA: TGCGCCAGCAGCCCAGCAGTGGGGAGCAGCTCCTACGAGCAGTACTTC.

The V and J genes are TRBV4-1 and TRBJ2-1, with D tentatively TRBD1 (6 bases). From germline, CDR1 is MGHRA and CDR2 YSYEKL. This CDR3 region has 15 residues. Trimming removed 8 bases from V and 0 bases from J, with 14 bases in between. Here the CDR3 DNA reads TGCGCCAGCCGATACAGGGCTAGCTCCTACAATGAGCAGTTCTTC. Protein sequence: CASRYRASSYNEQFF.

The CDR3 spells CASSSTGGGTDTQYF. The CDR3 DNA reads TGTGCCAGCAGCTCCACAGGGGGGGGGACAGATACGCAGTATTTT. The chain links TRBV7-9 to TRBJ2-3; possible D gene TRBD1, 8 bases. V gave up 4 bases and J gave up 3 bases, with 14 bases separating them. CDR3 size: 15 residues. Germline V gene lookup returns CDR1 SEHNR and CDR2 FQNEAQ (reference sequence). The full variable domain, with the rest looked up from reference TRBV7-9 and TRBJ2-3, is DTGVSQNPRHKITKRGQNVTFRCDPISEHNRLYWYRQTLGQGPEFLTYFQNEAQLEKSRLLSDRFSAERPKGSFSTLEIQRTEQGDSAMYLCASSSTGGGTDTQYFGPGTRLTVL.

This CDR3 is CASSGQFYGYTF. The DNA of the CDR3 is TGTGCCAGCAGCGGACAGTTCTATGGCTACACCTTC. This rearrangement joins TRBV28 to TRBJ1-2; possible D gene TRBD1, 6 bases. V was clipped by 6 bases and J by 4 bases, with 9 bases between them. The CDR3 has 12 amino acids. The germline CDR1 and CDR2 sequences are MDHEN and SYDVKM.

CDR3 sequence (DNA): TGTGCCAGCAGTCTAGCGGCCACCGGGGAGCTGTTTTTT. Residues: CASSLAATGELFF. The rearrangement joins TRBV6-5 to TRBJ2-2, with 7 bases that match TRBD2. The trim removed 5 bases at V and 4 bases at J, leaving 1 base unmatched. CDR1 is MNHEY, CDR2 SVGAGI, per germline. The CDR3 runs 13 residues.

The V gene is TRBV7-8, the J gene TRBJ2-7; 11 bases fit TRBD2. Germline V lookup: CDR1 SGHVS, CDR2 FQNEAQ. CDR3 size: 15 residues. V shed 3 bases, J shed 2 bases, and the junction held 3 bases outside the gene matches. CDR3 nucleotides: TGTGCCAGCAGCTTTATAGCGGGAGGGGCCTACGAGCAGTACGTC. Translated: CASSFIAGGAYEQYV.

This clone was observed a single time. CDR3 in amino acids: CASSLASVPTGELFF. The CDR3 DNA reads TGTGCCAGCAGCTTGGCTAGCGTACCCACCGGGGAGCTGTTTTTT. V usage is TRBV5-4 and J usage is TRBJ2-2, with D maybe TRBD2 (6 bases). Germline values: CDR1 SGHNT, CDR2 YYREEE (reference sequence). V lost 0 bases and J 4 bases, leaving 10 bases between the germline ends. The CDR3 is made up of 15 amino acids.

The CDR3 nucleotides are TGCAGCGTCCCCGGGACAGGGGCTAATTCACCCCTCCACTTT. As protein: CSVPGTGANSPLHF. The rearrangement uses TRBV29-1 and TRBJ1-6; 10 bases align to TRBD1. CDR1 is SQVTM and CDR2 is ANQGSEA in the germline V gene. The junction had 5 bases not matched to a gene; V was cut back by 6 bases and J by 6 bases. The CDR3 spans 14 residues.

The CDR3 sequence: CASSTHLAGVGYNEQFF. CDR3 nucleotides: TGTGCCAGCAGCACTCATTTAGCGGGAGTGGGTTACAATGAGCAGTTCTTC. The chain carries TRBV21-1 and TRBJ2-1; the table names TRBD2, a call not compared with the DNA. TRBV21-1 is labeled a pseudogene. This CDR3 is 17 amino acids long.